Following are 8 T cell receptor beta chains from one sample sequenced in a study of a mutant IDH1 vaccine in newly diagnosed glioma. Time point in this sample: week 35, safety follow-up. With topical imiquimod, each dose of the vaccine consisted of 300 ug of mutant IDH1 20-mer peptide. Their cognate antigens are unknown. Method: immunoSEQ multiplex PCR; TCRdb's copy keeps in-frame clones and lacks some. The sample holds tens of thousands of clones, 92% seen once. Sequenced here: PBMCs, sampled from a glioma patient whose treatment included an IDH1 peptide vaccine. These receptors were collected from a man aged 45 to 65 with glioma.

This clone was picked up a small number of times. The chain links TRBV2 to TRBJ1-3, with 10 bases identical to TRBD1. V lost 8 bases to trimming and J lost 3 bases; unmatched junction nucleotides: 1. The CDR3 extends over 13 amino acids. CDR1 SNHLY and CDR2 FYNNEI come from the germline V gene. This CDR3 reads CASGTGDGNTIYF. CDR3 nucleotide sequence: TGTGCCAGCGGGACAGGGGATGGAAACACCATATATTTT.

The chain uses TRBV18 and TRBJ1-1; the D gene is possibly TRBD1 (6 bases). Germline V gene data show CDR1 as KGHSH and CDR2 as LQKENI. V dropped 1 base and J dropped 12 bases, with 12 bases sitting between them. The CDR3 runs 12 residues. CDR3 nucleotides: TGTGCCAGCTCACCACAAGACAGGAGCCCTTTCTTT. It encodes CASSPQDRSPFF.

The chain is built from TRBV27 and TRBJ1-2; D unclear. This CDR3 is 13 amino acids long. CDR1 MNHEY and CDR2 SMNVEV come from the germline V gene (reference sequence). V was clipped by 2 bases and J by 4 bases, with 8 bases between them. CDR3 loop: CASSLRPVYGYTF. For the CDR3, the DNA is TGTGCCAGCAGTTTAAGGCCGGTCTATGGCTACACCTTC.

V gene TRBV28 combines with J gene TRBJ2-7, with 7 bases fitting TRBD1. After removal of 6 bases from V and 4 bases from J, the junction contained 6 bases not matched to a gene. The germline V gene encodes CDR1 MDHEN and CDR2 SYDVKM. This CDR3 has 13 residues. CDR3 in amino acids: CASRQTDRYEQYF. The CDR3 DNA reads as TGTGCCAGCAGACAAACGGACAGGTACGAGCAGTACTTC.

The chain uses TRBV7-9 and TRBJ2-1; D remains ambiguous. V lost 7 bases and J 7 bases, leaving 11 bases between the germline ends. The germline V gene encodes CDR1 SEHNR and CDR2 FQNEAQ (reference sequence). This CDR3 region has 12 residues. CDR3 in amino acids: CASNALGNEQFF. The CDR3 nucleotides are TGTGCCAGCAACGCATTAGGGAATGAGCAGTTCTTC.

The chain is built from TRBV25-1 and TRBJ2-5; tentatively, D is TRBD1 or TRBD2 (5 bases each). The CDR3 runs to 14 residues. The germline V gene has CDR1 MGHDK and CDR2 SYGVNS. V was cut by 2 bases and J by 7 bases, with 14 bases left in between. The CDR3 bases are TGTGCCAGCAGTGAACGGGACGCCTTTGCGACCCAGTACTTC. This translates into CASSERDAFATQYF.

V gene TRBV6-1 combines with J gene TRBJ1-5, with a possible D match to TRBD1 (5 bases). Germline CDR1 is MNHNS and CDR2 is SASEGT. The CDR3 is 15 amino acids. The V and J ends lost 1 base and 5 bases respectively, with 12 bases between them. The CDR3 protein is CASSEGIGEHQPQHF. For the CDR3, the DNA is TGTGCCAGCAGTGAAGGCATAGGGGAACATCAGCCCCAGCATTTT.

This chain uses TRBV29-1 with TRBJ2-1; TRBD2 might be the D (6 bases). Trimming stripped 0 bases from V and 5 bases from J, with 14 bases between. Germline V gene lookup returns CDR1 SQVTM and CDR2 ANQGSEA. This CDR3 has 15 amino acids. CDR3 nucleotide sequence: TGCAGCGTTGAAGATCTCCCCGGGAGCCACAATGAGCAGTTCTTC. This sequence encodes CSVEDLPGSHNEQFF.